One sample yielded the 9 T cell receptor beta chains listed below, sequenced in a study of blood T cell repertoires in COVID-19. The repertoire was sequenced with immunoSEQ multiplex PCR; TCRdb's copy has only in-frame clones and lacks some. The sample holds about 250,000 clones, approximately 84% seen once. Material for sequencing was peripheral blood. Receptors originate from a man over 45 with acute or convalescent COVID-19.

The J gene is TRBJ1-5, the V gene TRBV28, with TRBD1 identical over 8 bases. CDR1 is MDHEN, CDR2 SYDVKM, per germline. The CDR3 runs 14 residues. V lost 8 bases and J lost 5; bases outside the gene matches: 8. CDR3: CASHGTGGHQPQHF. In nucleotides, the CDR3 is TGTGCCAGCCACGGCACAGGGGGGCATCAGCCCCAGCATTTT.

The table lists this clone with a few counts. The chain couples TRBV24-1 to TRBJ1-2; D is perhaps TRBD1 (5 bases). CDR3 length: 14 amino acids. Germline lookup yields CDR1 KGHDR and CDR2 SFDVKD. V was shortened by 0 bases and J by 7 bases, with 11 bases between the two germline ends. The CDR3 here is CATSDLGQGSGYTF. The CDR3 coding sequence is TGTGCCACCAGTGATTTGGGGCAGGGCTCTGGCTACACCTTC.

This sequence joins TRBV7-3 and TRBJ2-3; D call uncertain. Trimming shortened V by 2 bases and J by 0 bases, and 9 bases separated the two germline ends. CDR1 is SGHTA and CDR2 is FQGTGA in the germline V gene. The CDR3 extends over 15 amino acids. CDR3 in DNA: TGTGCCAGCAGCTTAGCGGAGACTAGCACAGATACGCAGTATTTT. Amino acids: CASSLAETSTDTQYF.

The rearrangement links TRBV15 to TRBJ1-1, with D possibly TRBD1 on 5 matching bases. Trimming removed 0 bases from V and 6 bases from J, with 23 bases in between. The CDR3 contains 18 residues. Germline lookup yields CDR1 LNHNV and CDR2 YYDKDF (reference sequence). This CDR3 is CATSRDRGRAQGVAEAFF. In DNA form, the CDR3 reads TGTGCCACCAGCAGAGATCGCGGCAGGGCCCAAGGGGTGGCTGAAGCTTTCTTT.

The chain carries TRBV14 and TRBJ2-5; D possibly corresponds to TRBD2 (5 bases). V gave up 3 bases and J gave up 5 bases, with 7 bases separating them. This CDR3 contains 12 residues. CDR1 SGHDN and CDR2 FVKESK come from the germline V gene. This CDR3 reads CASSHREETQYF. In DNA form, the CDR3 reads TGTGCCAGCAGCCATAGGGAGGAGACCCAGTACTTC.

This chain uses TRBV3-1 (or the pseudogene TRBV3-2) with TRBJ2-2; 9 bases map to TRBD1. CDR1 is LGHDT, CDR2 YNNKEL, per germline (reference sequence). J lost 5 bases, V lost 2 bases, and 6 bases had no gene match. The CDR3 has 16 residues. This chain's CDR3 is CASSQLTGGWTGELFF. Written as DNA, the CDR3 is TGTGCCAGCAGCCAATTGACAGGGGGATGGACCGGGGAGCTGTTTTTT.

The rearrangement uses TRBV12-3 or TRBV12-4 and TRBJ1-1; tentative D call: TRBD1 (5 bases). Trimming left V 4 bases short and J 11 bases short, with 17 bases between. The CDR3 length is 13 residues. This CDR3 is CASSSGDPFGAFF. In DNA form, the CDR3 reads TGTGCCAGCAGTTCGGGGGACCCCTTCGGGGCTTTCTTT.

The rearrangement links TRBV5-5 to TRBJ1-2; D gene unclear. Trimming took 4 bases from V and 0 from J, leaving 16 bases between them. Looked up from germline, CDR1 is SGHKS and CDR2 is YYEKEE (reference sequence). The CDR3 has 16 amino acids. The CDR3 sequence: CASSNPNREPNYGYTF. The CDR3 DNA is TGTGCCAGCAGCAATCCAAACAGAGAACCTAACTATGGCTACACCTTC. Supplemented by reference TRBV5-5 and TRBJ1-2, the full variable domain reads DAGVTQSPTHLIKTRGQQVTLRCSPISGHKSVSWYQQVLGQGPQFIFQYYEKEERGRGNFPDRFSARQFPNYSSELNVNALLLGDSALYLCASSNPNREPNYGYTFGSGTRLTVV.

The chain is built from TRBV11-2 and TRBJ2-2, with 15 bases identical to TRBD2. CDR1 and CDR2 (germline): SGHAT, FQNNGV. The J segment lost 1 base and the V segment lost 6 bases, leaving 6 bases of the junction unmatched. This CDR3 spans 18 amino acids. As DNA, the CDR3 is TGTGCCAGCAGTCTCCCGGGACTAGCGGGGGGGAACACCGGGGAGCTGTTTTTT. Translated, it gives CASSLPGLAGGNTGELFF.